The 30 T cell receptor beta chains given below trace back to one sample, sequenced in a study of regulatory T cells in long-lasting Graves disease. Investigators prepared the TCR beta libraries by applying iRepertoire HTBI primers and Arm-PCR of CDR3 regions. Each CDR3 protein is one row after TCRdb ran MiXCR on the multiplex PCR reads. The sample lists about half a million distinct CDR3 sequences; roughly 22% were seen once. Specified time point: persistent/refractory GD, antithyroid drugs over 5 years with positive TRAb. Extracted RNA from PBMCs served as the source of the TCR library. The source material was peripheral blood mononuclear cells (PBMCs), sampled when the disease was refractory, from a patient treated with antithyroid drugs. The receptors here all came from a female donor with Graves disease.

This chain connects TRBV9 to TRBJ1-1; no clear D gene. The CDR3 has 14 amino acids. Germline values: CDR1 SGDLS, CDR2 YYNGEE. The V and J ends lost 0 bases and 0 bases respectively, with 6 bases between them. CDR3 sequence reads: CASSVAAMNTEAFF. DNA of the CDR3: TGTGCCAGCAGCGTAGCGGCTATGAACACTGAAGCTTTCTTT.

This chain connects TRBV14 to TRBJ2-2; D is uncertain. CDR1 and CDR2 from the germline V gene are SGHDN and FVKESK. CDR3 size: 16 residues. The germline V and J ends were trimmed by 3 bases and 4 bases, with 15 bases remaining between them. CDR3 sequence (DNA): TGTGCCAGCAGCCAGTTAGGACGGAGCCGCACCGGGGAGCTGTTTTTT. It translates to CASSQLGRSRTGELFF.

There are many counts of this clonotype. The chain couples TRBV29-1 to TRBJ1-4; maybe TRBD1 (5 bases). Germline V lookup: CDR1 SQVTM, CDR2 ANQGSEA. The CDR3 length is 17 residues. Trimming removed 5 bases at V and 8 bases at J, with 27 bases between. The CDR3 sequence: CSVPRPRALWGREKLFF. The DNA for the CDR3 is TGCAGCGTTCCTCGGCCCAGGGCCCTATGGGGACGGGAAAAACTGTTTTTT.

The chain employs TRBV11-2 and TRBJ2-6; D is uncertain. Germline-derived CDR1 and CDR2 are SGHAT and FQNNGV. The CDR3 extends over 15 amino acids. V lost 3 bases to trimming and J lost 2 bases, with 8 bases between them. Here the CDR3 reads CASSLVPPGANVLTF. The CDR3 region has the DNA TGTGCCAGCAGCTTGGTTCCCCCTGGGGCCAACGTCCTGACTTTC.

This clonotype was picked up many times. The J gene is TRBJ1-1, the V gene TRBV6-1; D is undetermined. The germline gives CDR1 MNHNS, CDR2 SASEGT. The CDR3 runs 16 residues. V was pared by 5 bases and J by 0 bases, with 16 bases between. The CDR3 coding sequence is TGTGCCAGCAGTACTGGCACCTACCCCATGAACACTGAAGCTTTCTTT. Its translation is CASSTGTYPMNTEAFF.

Regarding this clonotype: Being one base from a much bigger clone, this may be a read error. The final CDR3 position lacks the conserved phenylalanine or tryptophan, pointing to a likely read error. The chain couples TRBV20-1 to TRBJ2-7; no reliable D call. The germline V gene encodes CDR1 DFQATT and CDR2 SNEGSKA (reference sequence). CDR3 size: 12 residues. V was clipped by 6 bases and J by 3 bases, with 12 bases between them. DNA for the CDR3: TGCAGTGCGGACCAGACCGACTACGAGCAGTACCTC. The encoded protein is CSADQTDYEQYL.

The rearrangement uses TRBV29-1 and TRBJ1-1; maybe TRBD1 (5 bases). V dropped 0 bases and J dropped 5 bases, with 13 bases sitting between them. Germline V CDR1 and CDR2: SQVTM, ANQGSEA. The CDR3 length is 14 residues. CDR3 bases: TGCAGCGTTGAAGATCACCCGGGGGATACTGAAGCTTTCTTT. Residues: CSVEDHPGDTEAFF.

This clonotype was observed many times. The genes are TRBV7-2 and TRBJ1-2, with 12 bases matching TRBD1. Trimming removed 6 bases from V and 4 bases from J; junction bases left unmatched: 6. CDR1 and CDR2 (germline): SGHTA, FQGNSA. There are 15 residues in the CDR3. The CDR3 loop is CASRGTGGPAYGYTF. The CDR3 nucleotides are TGTGCCAGCAGGGGGACAGGGGGCCCGGCCTATGGCTACACCTTC.

The chain carries TRBV30 and TRBJ2-5; no definite D call. In germline, CDR1 is GTSNPN, CDR2 SVGIG (reference sequence). V was cut by 6 bases and J by 4 bases, with 9 bases left in between. CDR3 size: 11 residues. In nucleotides, the CDR3 is TGTGCCTGCTCCCCCTTAGAGACCCAGTACTTC. This encodes CACSPLETQYF.

This clonotype showed up just a few times. The gene calls are TRBV28 and TRBJ2-2; tentatively, D is TRBD2 (5 bases). The V end was cut by 3 bases, the J end by 4 bases, with 9 bases between. Germline V CDR1 and CDR2: MDHEN, SYDVKM. This CDR3 contains 14 residues. The CDR3 nucleotides are TGTGCCAGCAGTTTTGAGGGTGGCACCGGGGAGCTGTTTTTT. Amino acid sequence: CASSFEGGTGELFF.

The chain joins TRBV7-9 to TRBJ1-1; 7 nucleotides align to TRBD1. Germline V gene data show CDR1 as SEHNR and CDR2 as FQNEAQ (reference sequence). J lost 5 bases, V lost 1 base, and 7 bases had no gene match. This CDR3 contains 15 residues. CDR3 in amino acids: CASSLVVQGVTEAFF. The CDR3 DNA is TGTGCCAGCAGCTTAGTGGTCCAGGGGGTGACTGAAGCTTTCTTT.

This clonotype appeared a single time. A much larger clone differs from this one at a single base, so this may be a read error. This chain joins TRBV7-2 and TRBJ2-5, with unresolved D. The germline CDR1 and CDR2 sequences are SGHTA and FQGNSA. Deletions cut 3 bases from V and 7 bases from J, with 12 bases between. This CDR3 has 13 residues. CDR3 DNA sequence: TGTGCCAGCAGCTTGACCCCGATGGGGACCCAGTACTTC. As protein: CASSLTPMGTQYF.

This clonotype was recorded a few times. The V and J genes are TRBV7-2 and TRBJ1-6, with D hard to call. The CDR3 is 12 residues long. Trimming took 1 base from V and 8 from J, leaving 3 bases between them. CDR1 is SGHTA and CDR2 is FQGNSA in the germline V gene. In DNA, the CDR3 is TGTGCCAGCAGCTTAGATTATTCACCCCTCCACTTT. Translation gives CASSLDYSPLHF.

The CDR3 DNA is TGTGCCAGCAGTTATAGCGGGAGAGGGGCAGATACGCAGTATTTT. Translating it yields CASSYSGRGADTQYF. The chain couples TRBV28 to TRBJ2-3, with 9 bases lining up with TRBD2. After removal of 4 bases from V and 4 bases from J, the junction contained 6 bases not matched to a gene. The CDR3 contains 15 residues. Germline values: CDR1 MDHEN, CDR2 SYDVKM.

A single count supports this clonotype. The chain is built from TRBV6-2 or TRBV6-3 and TRBJ2-1; D is perhaps TRBD1 (6 bases). In germline, CDR1 is MNHEY, CDR2 SVGEGT. V was pared by 4 bases and J by 10 bases, with 17 bases between. The CDR3 sequence is 14 residues long. The CDR3 DNA reads as TGTGCCAGCAGTTCAACCAACAGGGTCCTCGAGCAGTTCTTC. Translated: CASSSTNRVLEQFF.

Many counts were recorded for this clonotype. V gene TRBV29-1 combines with J gene TRBJ2-5; perhaps TRBD2 as D (5 bases). This CDR3 has 13 residues. Germline assignment: CDR1 SQVTM and CDR2 ANQGSEA. The V end lost 8 bases, the J end lost 1 base, and 14 bases lay between the germline ends. Here the CDR3 DNA reads TGCAGCTGCTCTTTCGGGATCCAAGAGACCCAGTACTTC. Its protein is CSCSFGIQETQYF. The full variable domain, with the rest looked up from reference TRBV29-1 and TRBJ2-5, is SAVISQKPSRDICQRGTSLTIQCQVDSQVTMMFWYRQQPGQSLTLIATANQGSEATYESGFVIDKFPISRPNLTFSTLTVSNMSPEDSSIYLCSCSFGIQETQYFGPGTRLLVL.

J is TRBJ1-3 and V is TRBV7-6; D uncertain. V lost 5 bases, J lost 0 bases, and 17 bases lay in between. This CDR3 is built from 17 residues. Germline lookup yields CDR1 SGHVS and CDR2 FNYEAQ. CDR3 sequence: CASSPKRGGSSGNTIYF. The CDR3 DNA reads TGTGCCAGCAGCCCGAAAAGAGGAGGCTCCTCTGGAAACACCATATATTTT.

This clonotype turned up a few times. The rearrangement uses TRBV11-2 and TRBJ1-1; weak D call: TRBD1 (6 bases). Germline assignment: CDR1 SGHAT and CDR2 FQNNGV. This CDR3 has 15 residues. V lost 5 bases, J lost 1 base, and 14 bases lay in between. This CDR3 reads CASSPTPGQNTEAFF. CDR3 DNA sequence: TGTGCCAGCAGCCCGACCCCGGGACAGAACACTGAAGCTTTCTTT.

This clonotype was observed a few times. The rearrangement joins TRBV20-1 to TRBJ2-3, with D maybe TRBD1 (5 bases). Germline V gives CDR1 DFQATT, CDR2 SNEGSKA (reference sequence). CDR3 size: 14 residues. The V gene lost 3 bases and the J gene lost 0 bases, with 10 bases spanning the gap. The CDR3 nucleotides read TGCAGTGCTAGTAAAGGGGTTAGCACAGATACGCAGTATTTT. As protein: CSASKGVSTDTQYF.

This clonotype has more than one count but fewer than ten. The genes are TRBV5-6 and TRBJ1-5; D remains ambiguous. V lost 1 base, J lost 0 bases, and 8 bases lay in between. The CDR3 totals 15 residues. Germline CDR1 reads SGHDT; CDR2 reads YYEEEE. The CDR3 is CASSLTPLSNQPQHF. CDR3 coding DNA: TGTGCCAGCAGCTTGACACCGCTTAGCAATCAGCCCCAGCATTTT.

This clonotype showed up just a few times. The chain uses TRBV7-9 and TRBJ1-2; possible D gene TRBD1, 5 bases. This CDR3 has 15 amino acids. Trimming pared 4 bases from V and 7 bases from J, leaving 19 bases between. Looked up from germline, CDR1 is SEHNR and CDR2 is FQNEAQ (reference sequence). The CDR3 sequence: CASSSPLGRQGGYTF. CDR3 nucleotides: TGTGCCAGCAGCTCACCGCTGGGACGGCAGGGTGGCTACACCTTC.

This clonotype was counted a few times. The rearrangement uses TRBV7-9 and TRBJ1-2, with D perhaps matching TRBD1 (5 bases). Trimming pared 5 bases from V and 8 bases from J, leaving 15 bases between. The germline V gene has CDR1 SEHNR and CDR2 FQNEAQ (reference sequence). The CDR3 loop spans 13 amino acids. This CDR3 reads CASSITGPIGYTF. As DNA, the CDR3 is TGTGCCAGCAGCATAACGGGACCCATAGGCTACACCTTC.

This clonotype was observed a few times. The CDR3 sequence is CARPSTGSAYEQYF. The CDR3 coding sequence is TGCGCCAGGCCTTCGACAGGGTCGGCCTACGAGCAGTACTTC. The rearrangement joins TRBV4-1 to TRBJ2-7; the match to TRBD1 covers 7 bases. The CDR3 has 14 residues. From germline, CDR1 is MGHRA and CDR2 YSYEKL. The trim removed 9 bases at V and 2 bases at J, leaving 10 bases unmatched.

This clonotype was recorded at least ten times. V and J are TRBV24-1 and TRBJ2-2; no definite D call. Trimming removed 2 bases from V and 2 bases from J, with 14 bases in between. The length of the CDR3 is 17 residues. CDR1 is KGHDR, CDR2 SFDVKD, per germline. The CDR3 here is CATSDYRTEPNTGELFF. In nucleotides, the CDR3 is TGTGCCACCAGTGATTATAGGACGGAACCAAACACCGGGGAGCTGTTTTTT.

This clonotype was counted many times. This chain uses TRBV12-3 or TRBV12-4 with TRBJ2-7; weak D call: TRBD2 (5 bases). The CDR3 loop spans 16 amino acids. Trimming pared 5 bases from V and 1 base from J, leaving 18 bases between. The CDR3 DNA follows: TGTGCCAGCAGTCGAATTACCGGACTGCTTTCCTACGAGCAGTACTTC. This codes for CASSRITGLLSYEQYF.

This clonotype appeared a few times. Here the CDR3 reads CASSLSRQYYYTF. For the CDR3, the DNA is TGTGCCAGCAGCTTAAGCCGACAGTACTACTACACCTTC. The chain links TRBV7-3 to TRBJ1-2; tentatively, D is TRBD1 (5 bases). Trimming left V 1 base short and J 10 bases short, with 13 bases between. Looked up from germline, CDR1 is SGHTA and CDR2 is FQGTGA. CDR3 length: 13 amino acids.

V is TRBV6-9 and J is TRBJ2-2; 9 nucleotides line up with TRBD1. V trimming: 4 bases; J trimming: 6 bases; junction bases outside the gene matches: 3. From germline, CDR1 is MNHGY and CDR2 SVAAGI. CDR3 length: 14 residues. The CDR3 here is CASSLTGGSGELFF. The CDR3 coding sequence is TGTGCCAGCAGTTTGACAGGGGGGTCCGGGGAGCTGTTTTTT.

This clonotype was observed once. The chain has TRBV30 and TRBJ1-1; D is possibly TRBD1 (6 bases). This CDR3 is 13 amino acids long. Germline-derived CDR1 and CDR2 are GTSNPN and SVGIG (reference sequence). Trimming removed 3 bases from V and 7 bases from J, with 15 bases in between. The CDR3 sequence is CAWRIGGAGEAFF. The CDR3 nucleotides are TGTGCCTGGAGAATTGGGGGGGCAGGTGAAGCTTTCTTT.

This chain uses TRBV28 with TRBJ2-7; D may correspond to TRBD1 or TRBD2 (5 bases each). Trimming took 11 bases from V and 0 from J, leaving 17 bases between them. Per the germline V gene, CDR1 is MDHEN and CDR2 is SYDVKM. The CDR3 is 14 amino acids. CDR3 amino acids: CASTRGRNSYEQYF. In nucleotides, the CDR3 is TGTGCCTCGACGAGGGGCAGAAACTCCTACGAGCAGTACTTC.

A word on this clonotype: A read error is possible here, since a much larger clone lies one base away. The chain links TRBV20-1 to TRBJ1-5, with D possibly being TRBD1 (5 bases). CDR3 length: 12 residues. Germline loops: CDR1 DFQATT, CDR2 SNEGSKA (reference sequence). V was cut by 6 bases and J by 5 bases, with 11 bases left in between. The CDR3 DNA reads TGCAGTGCCCCCTCCAGGGATCAGCCCCAGCATTTT. This codes for CSAPSRDQPQHF.